Below, 6 T cell receptor beta chains from the same sample are listed, as sequenced in a study of T cells in Graves' hyperthyroidism and ophthalmopathy. Researchers took RNA transcripts and amplified the TCR beta CDR3 regions from them. The HTBI primer set served for first-round RT-PCR of the TCR CDR3. From the multiplex PCR reads, TCRdb called clonotypes with MiXCR, one entry per CDR3 protein. The table has about 300,000 distinct CDR3 sequences, 13% seen once. The sequenced material came from blood. All receptors derive from a woman in her 30s with Graves' hyperthyroidism that later progressed to Graves' ophthalmopathy.

This clonotype has ten or more counts. This chain joins TRBV19 and TRBJ1-1; 7 bases are shared with TRBD1. Germline CDR1 is LNHDA and CDR2 is SQIVND (reference sequence). Unmatched junction bases numbered 10, after V lost 6 bases and J lost 0 bases. The CDR3 is made up of 16 amino acids. The CDR3 sequence: CASSLTGDGMNTEAFF. CDR3 nucleotide sequence: TGTGCCAGTAGCCTCACAGGGGACGGAATGAACACTGAAGCTTTCTTT. The complete variable domain, with remaining parts taken from reference TRBV19 and TRBJ1-1, reads DGGITQSPKYLFRKEGQNVTLSCEQNLNHDAMYWYRQDPGQGLRLIYYSQIVNDFQKGDIAEGYSVSREKKESFPLTVTSAQKNPTAFYLCASSLTGDGMNTEAFFGQGTRLTVV.

This clonotype was counted ten times or more. The chain combines TRBV30 with TRBJ2-3; weak D call: TRBD2 (6 bases). The CDR3 runs to 14 residues. With 5 bases removed from V and 3 bases from J, the gap between germline ends came to 15 bases. The germline CDR1 and CDR2 sequences are GTSNPN and SVGIG (reference sequence). The CDR3 DNA follows: TGTGCCTGGTCCCATAGCGGAATTACAGATACGCAGTATTTT. It codes for CAWSHSGITDTQYF.

The V gene is TRBV9, the J gene TRBJ2-7; D unresolved. V lost 0 bases and J 0 bases, leaving 10 bases between the germline ends. CDR3 length: 15 residues. In germline, CDR1 is SGDLS, CDR2 YYNGEE. The CDR3 loop reads CASSVGGSNSYEQYF. The CDR3, as DNA: TGTGCCAGCAGCGTAGGAGGATCCAACTCCTACGAGCAGTACTTC.

This clonotype was seen at least ten times. This chain uses TRBV2 with TRBJ2-4, with D possibly being TRBD1 or TRBD2 (5 bases each). This CDR3 is built from 13 residues. The V end was cut by 6 bases, the J end by 11 bases, with 17 bases between. CDR1 and CDR2 (germline): SNHLY, FYNNEI. In DNA, the CDR3 is TGTGCCAGCAGGGACACTAGTGCGTCGGTTCAGTACTTC. Protein sequence: CASRDTSASVQYF.

There are a few counts of this clonotype. This rearrangement joins TRBV12-3 or TRBV12-4 to TRBJ2-5; D possibly uses TRBD1 or TRBD2 (6 bases each). V shed 0 bases and J shed 5 bases, with 10 bases lying between them. The CDR3 runs to 14 residues. CDR3 nucleotide sequence: TGTGCCAGCAGTTTAGCCCGGAGGGGGGAGACCCAGTACTTC. It translates to CASSLARRGETQYF.

In this sample, this clonotype turned up a few times. This sequence joins TRBV27 and TRBJ2-7, with 11 nucleotides matching TRBD2. Germline trimming cut 5 bases from V and 4 bases from J; bases unmatched to any gene: 10. This CDR3 has 16 residues. CDR1 MNHEY and CDR2 SMNVEV come from the germline V gene (reference sequence). The CDR3 sequence: CASSPNSGRADYEQYF. CDR3 DNA sequence: TGTGCCAGCAGTCCGAATAGCGGGAGGGCCGATTACGAGCAGTACTTC.